This T cell receptor beta chain was sequenced during a study of OX40 agonist ivuxolimab in advanced cancers. The wider study: Treatment of patients was with ivuxolimab, an agonistic anti-OX40 (CD134) antibody.

Trimming removed 4 bases from V and 4 bases from J, with 17 bases in between. Germline V gene lookup returns CDR1 SGDLS and CDR2 YYNGEE. The CDR3 sequence is 16 residues long. Overall study results and limits: At 0.1 to 3.0 mg/kg, clonal expansion of CD4+ and CD8+ blood T cells had occurred by week 6. There were also nonresponders showing low normalized T-cell clonal expansion.

This table comes from immunoSEQ multiplex PCR, and its TCRdb copy is limited to in-frame clones, with some not included. The top ten clones hold around 2.7% of a sample with 70,000 or so clones, 87% of them seen once. In regard to this clone: Its antigen remains unidentified.

Sequencing used CD4+ or CD8+ T cells sorted from blood, obtained in a trial of the OX40 agonist ivuxolimab. The chain combines TRBV9 with TRBJ2-2; D call uncertain. The TCR comes from an adult with an advanced solid tumor such as melanoma, head and neck, liver or kidney cancer. CDR3: CASSITGSYATGELFF. The DNA for the CDR3 is TGTGCCAGCAGCATAACGGGCTCTTACGCCACCGGGGAGCTGTTTTTT.